Sequencing of this TCR beta chain was carried out in a study of CD8 T cells in Susac syndrome. CD8+ and CD4+ T cells circulating in blood were sequenced for TCR beta. The multiple sclerosis control group was made up of treatment-naive patients with stable or active relapsing-remitting disease. RNA in amounts of roughly 0.5 to 1 ug was reverse transcribed with random hexamers. With immunoSEQ multiplex PCR, TCR beta CDR3 was amplified across 54 Vbeta and 13 Jbeta. TCRdb processed the immunoSEQ multiplex PCR reads anew with MiXCR; each CDR3 protein has one entry. The repertoire holds under 550,000 distinct CDR3 sequences, with approximately 89% as singletons. This receptor was obtained from a human donor with multiple sclerosis. Source material: CD8+ T cells from PBMCs.

The CDR3 region has the DNA TGCAGTGCTAGTGATACAGGGGTGGTTGGCTATGGCTACACCTTC. Its translation: CSASDTGVVGYGYTF. The rearrangement links TRBV20-1 to TRBJ1-2; the match to TRBD1 covers 7 bases. The V gene end was trimmed by 3 bases and the J gene end by 4 bases; junction bases not matched to a gene: 11. The CDR3 is made up of 15 amino acids. From germline, CDR1 is DFQATT and CDR2 SNEGSKA (reference sequence).